These 30 T cell receptor beta chains were all obtained from the same sample, sequenced in a study of T-cell reconstitution after alpha-beta-depleted transplantation in children. For TCRbeta, the library was prepared with unique molecular identifiers. Each CDR3 protein gets one entry after TCRdb re-called the PCR reads with MiXCR. The repertoire has fewer than 90,000 distinct CDR3 sequences, approximately 7.4% of them found once; the top ten carry around 2.4%. The source was PBMCs from the stem cell graft donor, collected from the stem cell graft. The origin of the receptors is a human donor who donated a stem cell graft to a child with acute lymphoblastic leukemia.

This clonotype was recorded at least ten times. This sequence joins TRBV7-6 and TRBJ2-3; the D is unclear. The CDR3 runs 15 residues. V lost 1 base, J lost 2 bases, and 10 bases lay in between. Germline CDR1 reads SGHVS; CDR2 reads FNYEAQ. CDR3 in DNA: TGTGCCAGCAGCTTAGAGGCGTACTACACAGATACGCAGTATTTT. Its translation is CASSLEAYYTDTQYF.

This clonotype showed up many times. The chain combines TRBV7-9 with TRBJ2-5; D may correspond to TRBD1 or TRBD2 (6 bases each). Germline V gene sequence: CDR1 SEHNR, CDR2 FQNEAQ (reference sequence). Trimming took 7 bases from V and 1 from J, leaving 13 bases between them. The CDR3 has 14 residues. Written as DNA, the CDR3 is TGTGCCAGCAAGGAAGGGGGGACCCAAGAGACCCAGTACTTC. Protein product: CASKEGGTQETQYF.

The chain has TRBV15 and TRBJ2-3; D is possibly TRBD1 (6 bases). Germline V CDR1 and CDR2: LNHNV, YYDKDF (reference sequence). V was cut by 1 base and J by 2 bases, with 10 bases left in between. The CDR3 is 15 residues long. The chain's CDR3 is CATSRGRTVTDTQYF. CDR3 DNA: TGTGCCACCAGCAGAGGCCGGACAGTCACAGATACGCAGTATTTT.

CDR3 sequence reads: CAMGPVRHWPQRDTQYF. The CDR3 DNA reads as TGTGCCATGGGCCCCGTCAGGCACTGGCCCCAAAGAGATACGCAGTATTTT. This sequence joins TRBV5-2 and TRBJ2-3; the DNA was not used to check the table's D call, TRBD2. TRBV5-2 is listed as a pseudogene. The CDR3 contains 17 residues.

In its sample, this clonotype was seen many times. The V call is TRBV9, the J call TRBJ2-7; D gene uncertain. With 3 bases removed from V and 3 bases from J, the gap between germline ends came to 7 bases. Germline values: CDR1 SGDLS, CDR2 YYNGEE. The CDR3 extends over 12 amino acids. The CDR3 here is CASSGDGYEQYF. CDR3 nucleotide sequence: TGTGCCAGCAGCGGCGACGGCTACGAGCAGTACTTC.

This clonotype was seen repeatedly, ten times or more. J is TRBJ1-5 and V is TRBV2; TRBD1 agrees at 7 bases. Germline values: CDR1 SNHLY, CDR2 FYNNEI. Losses at the gene ends were 5 bases for V and 7 bases for J; bases not matched to a gene: 5. CDR3 length equals 13 residues. The CDR3 here is CASSMGQIQPQHF. CDR3 DNA sequence: TGTGCCAGCAGTATGGGACAGATCCAGCCCCAGCATTTT.

There are many counts of this clonotype. The rearrangement uses TRBV15 and TRBJ2-5, with 8 bases lining up with TRBD1. CDR1 LNHNV and CDR2 YYDKDF come from the germline V gene (reference sequence). The CDR3 covers 16 residues. Germline trimming cut 3 bases from V and 2 bases from J; bases unmatched to any gene: 8. The CDR3 loop reads CATSSRTGFAQETQYF. The CDR3 DNA reads TGTGCCACCAGCAGCCGGACAGGGTTTGCGCAAGAGACCCAGTACTTC.

This clonotype was seen repeatedly, ten times or more. CDR3 in amino acids: CASSYSISALQETQYF. The CDR3 DNA reads TGTGCCAGCAGTTACTCGATATCGGCACTACAAGAGACCCAGTACTTC. The chain has TRBV6-5 and TRBJ2-5; no clear D. Germline CDR1 MNHEY, CDR2 SVGAGI. The CDR3 covers 16 residues. With 0 bases removed from V and 2 bases from J, the gap between germline ends came to 13 bases.

This clonotype was counted only a few times. Written as DNA, the CDR3 is TGTGCCAGCAGTTTTCCCGGGACGTTTACTGAAGCTTTCTTT. It yields the protein CASSFPGTFTEAFF. The rearrangement uses TRBV28 and TRBJ1-1; a possible D gene is TRBD1 (5 bases). This CDR3 spans 14 amino acids. In germline, CDR1 is MDHEN, CDR2 SYDVKM. Trimming removed 3 bases at V and 5 bases at J, with 13 bases between.

This clonotype came up many times. The V and J genes are TRBV7-8 and TRBJ2-7; the match to TRBD2 covers 9 bases. Per the germline V gene, CDR1 is SGHVS and CDR2 is FQNEAQ. J lost 5 bases, V lost 8 bases, and 7 bases had no gene match. This CDR3 region has 13 residues. This CDR3 reads CASGREGHHEQYF. Here the CDR3 DNA reads TGTGCCAGCGGGCGGGAGGGCCACCACGAGCAGTACTTC.

This clonotype was counted at least ten times. This chain connects TRBV6-1 to TRBJ2-5, with 8 nucleotides matching TRBD1. This CDR3 is built from 14 residues. V lost 2 bases, J lost 3 bases, and 2 bases stayed unmatched. CDR1 is MNHNS and CDR2 is SASEGT in the germline V gene. The CDR3 is CASSETDREETQYF. The CDR3 DNA follows: TGTGCCAGCAGTGAAACGGACAGGGAAGAGACCCAGTACTTC.

This chain links TRBV11-2 with TRBJ2-3, with D perhaps TRBD1 or TRBD2 (6 bases each). Germline values: CDR1 SGHAT, CDR2 FQNNGV. The CDR3 totals 16 residues. Trimming removed 5 bases at V and 2 bases at J, with 17 bases between. The CDR3 DNA sequence: TGTGCCAGCAGCCTTACTCCGGGGGCCTCCACAGATACGCAGTATTTT. This encodes CASSLTPGASTDTQYF.

This clonotype was counted ten times or more. V gene TRBV29-1 combines with J gene TRBJ1-4; D is possibly TRBD1 (5 bases). The V gene's germline CDR1 is SQVTM and CDR2 ANQGSEA. The CDR3 spans 14 residues. Trimming left V 5 bases short and J 0 bases short, with 10 bases between. Written as DNA, the CDR3 is TGCAGCGTTTCGACAGAAGCAACTAATGAAAAACTGTTTTTT. The encoded protein is CSVSTEATNEKLFF. Together with reference TRBV29-1 and TRBJ1-4, the CDR3 gives the full variable domain: SAVISQKPSRDICQRGTSLTIQCQVDSQVTMMFWYRQQPGQSLTLIATANQGSEATYESGFVIDKFPISRPNLTFSTLTVSNMSPEDSSIYLCSVSTEATNEKLFFGSGTQLSVL.

In its sample, this clonotype was seen many times. V is TRBV28 and J is TRBJ1-2; no definite D call. The germline V gene encodes CDR1 MDHEN and CDR2 SYDVKM. V dropped 8 bases and J dropped 6 bases, with 16 bases sitting between them. The CDR3 runs to 13 residues. Here the CDR3 DNA reads TGTGCCAGCCTCTCACCCACAAGGGATGGCTACACCTTC. Translated: CASLSPTRDGYTF.

In its sample, this clonotype was seen many times. The chain uses TRBV27 and TRBJ2-7; D is uncertain. The CDR3 length is 11 residues. The V gene's germline CDR1 is MNHEY and CDR2 SMNVEV (reference sequence). The CDR3 coding sequence is TGTGCGACCGCCACGTCCAGCGAACAGTACTTC. Amino acid sequence: CATATSSEQYF.

This clonotype was detected many times. V usage is TRBV5-8 and J usage is TRBJ1-2, with 8 bases identical to TRBD1. The germline CDR1 and CDR2 sequences are SGHTS and YDEGEE. The CDR3 extends over 15 amino acids. J gave up 4 bases and V 3 bases, and 8 bases lay outside the gene matches. CDR3 nucleotides: TGTGCCAGCAGCTCCGGGACAGGAGGTTTCTATGGCTACACCTTC. Translating gives CASSSGTGGFYGYTF.

A few counts support this clonotype. The chain recombines TRBV5-6 with TRBJ2-3; D is ambiguous. The germline CDR1 and CDR2 sequences are SGHDT and YYEEEE. CDR3 length: 15 residues. Trimming removed 1 base from V and 2 bases from J, with 11 bases in between. The CDR3: CASSLLQPNTDTQYF. CDR3 DNA sequence: TGTGCCAGCAGCTTGTTACAGCCGAACACAGATACGCAGTATTTT.

In this sample, this clonotype turned up many times. In DNA, the CDR3 is TGTGCCAGCAGCCTCGGGACAGGGGATGAGCAGTTCTTC. It translates to CASSLGTGDEQFF. This chain uses TRBV7-9 with TRBJ2-1, with TRBD1 matching 10 bases. V trimming: 5 bases; J trimming: 8 bases; junction bases outside the gene matches: 3. The CDR3 length is 13 residues. Germline V CDR1 and CDR2: SEHNR, FQNEAQ (reference sequence).

This clonotype appeared many times. The rearrangement joins TRBV6-5 to TRBJ2-7; D is perhaps TRBD1 (6 bases). The V end was cut by 6 bases, the J end by 2 bases, with 14 bases between. The CDR3 has 14 amino acids. CDR1 is MNHEY, CDR2 SVGAGI, per germline. This chain's CDR3 is CASSYTDSPYEQYF. CDR3 bases: TGTGCCAGCAGCTACACGGACAGCCCCTACGAGCAGTACTTC.

The chain combines TRBV5-1 with TRBJ2-3; D is undetermined. V lost 0 bases to trimming and J lost 2 bases, with 4 bases between them. CDR1 is SGHRS, CDR2 YFSETQ, per germline. The CDR3 loop spans 13 amino acids. CDR3 DNA: TGCGCCAGCAGCTTGGACCTCACAGATACGCAGTATTTT. Translated, it gives CASSLDLTDTQYF.

This clonotype showed up many times. The rearrangement uses TRBV7-8 and TRBJ2-1; TRBD2 matches 9 bases. Germline V CDR1 and CDR2: SGHVS, FQNEAQ. The ends lost 2 bases at V and 4 bases at J; junction bases unmatched: 6. The CDR3 totals 16 residues. The DNA for the CDR3 is TGTGCCAGCAGCTTAACGGCGGGGGGGTCTTACAATGAGCAGTTCTTC. This encodes CASSLTAGGSYNEQFF.

This clonotype was recorded many times. The chain joins TRBV20-1 to TRBJ1-5; D remains unclear. The germline V gene encodes CDR1 DFQATT and CDR2 SNEGSKA (reference sequence). Trimming left V 5 bases short and J 0 bases short, with 11 bases between. The CDR3 length is 14 residues. CDR3 nucleotide sequence: TGCAGTGCTTCGGACTGGGATAGCAATCAGCCCCAGCATTTT. Protein: CSASDWDSNQPQHF.

This clonotype showed up many times. The chain recombines TRBV12-3 or TRBV12-4 with TRBJ1-2; tentative D call: TRBD1 (6 bases). The CDR3 sequence is 15 residues long. V lost 8 bases and J 2 bases, leaving 18 bases between the germline ends. The CDR3 sequence is CASGKGVIRNYGYTF. The CDR3 nucleotides read TGTGCCAGCGGCAAGGGGGTGATTAGAAACTATGGCTACACCTTC.

This clonotype was counted many times. The V gene is TRBV11-2, the J gene TRBJ1-1; D uncertain. The germline V and J ends were trimmed by 1 base and 4 bases, with 13 bases remaining between them. Germline assignment: CDR1 SGHAT and CDR2 FQNNGV. There are 15 residues in the CDR3. The chain's CDR3 is CASSLASAASTEAFF. The CDR3 region has the DNA TGTGCCAGCAGCTTAGCGTCTGCAGCCAGCACTGAAGCTTTCTTT.

At least ten counts were recorded for this clonotype. The gene calls are TRBV29-1 and TRBJ1-2; no clear D. Germline-derived CDR1 and CDR2 are SQVTM and ANQGSEA. The CDR3 sequence is 11 residues long. Trimming stripped 6 bases from V and 4 bases from J, with 9 bases between. This CDR3 is CSVAGIYGYTF. The CDR3, as DNA: TGCAGCGTCGCGGGTATCTATGGCTACACCTTC.

This clonotype appeared many times. The chain employs TRBV29-1 and TRBJ1-4; D gene ambiguous. In germline, CDR1 is SQVTM, CDR2 ANQGSEA. The length of the CDR3 is 12 residues. Between the trimmed V and J ends, which lost 4 bases and 8 bases, there was a span of 11 bases. Written as DNA, the CDR3 is TGCAGCGTTGTTGGAAGTGGGGAAAAACTGTTTTTT. Encoded protein: CSVVGSGEKLFF.

This clonotype was counted ten times or more. The chain joins TRBV6-4 to TRBJ1-6; D is perhaps TRBD1 (6 bases). Germline loops: CDR1 MRHNA, CDR2 SNTAGT. There are 14 residues in the CDR3. V gave up 6 bases and J gave up 10 bases, with 16 bases separating them. CDR3 sequence: CASSVGTSGSPLHF. CDR3 DNA sequence: TGTGCCAGCAGCGTCGGGACAAGCGGGTCACCCCTCCACTTT.

The chain uses TRBV5-6 and TRBJ1-5, with a tentative D call TRBD1 (6 bases). The germline V gene encodes CDR1 SGHDT and CDR2 YYEEEE. Deletions cut 2 bases from V and 0 bases from J, with 12 bases between. This CDR3 has 16 residues. The DNA of the CDR3 is TGTGCCAGCAGCTTCGGCAGGGGTCATAGCAATCAGCCCCAGCATTTT. This translates into CASSFGRGHSNQPQHF.

This clonotype was observed many times. This chain links TRBV6-5 with TRBJ1-5; weak D call: TRBD1 (6 bases). Germline V CDR1 and CDR2: MNHEY, SVGAGI. The CDR3 spans 13 residues. Here the CDR3 DNA reads TGTGCTCAAGGGGGGCAGTACAATCAGCCCCAGCATTTT. The encoded protein is CAQGGQYNQPQHF.

This clonotype was counted at least ten times. CDR3 bases: TGTGCCAGCAGCTTAGCCCGGATAACCTACGAGCAGTACTTC. Encoded protein: CASSLARITYEQYF. V is TRBV7-2 and J is TRBJ2-7; D is unclear. The V gene's germline CDR1 is SGHTA and CDR2 FQGNSA. CDR3 length: 14 amino acids. Trimming took 0 bases from V and 2 from J, leaving 8 bases between them.